One and the same sample provided the 27 T cell receptor beta chains below, sequenced in a study of T cell changes during pregnancy in multiple sclerosis. Clones were read by immunoSEQ multiplex PCR, and TCRdb kept only the in-frame ones, dropping some. The profile covers about 31,000 clones, with approximately 90% appearing a single time and 4.3% taken by the ten largest. This specimen was CD8+ T cells from peripheral blood mononuclear cells, taken in the second trimester of pregnancy. These receptors came from a female donor with multiple sclerosis, enrolled in a pregnancy study.

This clone was seen once. This rearrangement joins TRBV4-3 to TRBJ2-1; D is possibly TRBD2 (5 bases). This CDR3 is 19 amino acids long. Germline lookup yields CDR1 LGHNA and CDR2 YSLEER. V was trimmed by 0 bases and J by 4 bases, leaving 22 bases between them. CDR3 bases: TGCGCCAGCAGCCAAGAATTTCTGCTAGCCCACCGCCTATACAATGAGCAGTTCTTC. It yields the protein CASSQEFLLAHRLYNEQFF.

V is TRBV6-5 and J is TRBJ1-3; D gene unclear. CDR1 is MNHEY, CDR2 SVGAGI, per germline. The CDR3 contains 15 residues. The V gene lost 3 bases and the J gene lost 1 base, with 10 bases spanning the gap. The CDR3: CASSYRQDSGNTIYF. The CDR3, as DNA: TGTGCCAGCAGTTATAGGCAGGATTCTGGAAACACCATATATTTT.

The chain uses TRBV5-6 and TRBJ1-1; D perhaps matches TRBD1 (5 bases). Trimming took off 4 bases at V and 6 bases at J, with 13 bases between the two ends. Germline CDR1 reads SGHDT; CDR2 reads YYEEEE. The CDR3 length is 13 residues. For the CDR3, the DNA is TGTGCCAGCAGCCTATCAACGGGGGCTGAAGCTTTCTTT. The encoded protein is CASSLSTGAEAFF.

The J gene is TRBJ2-1, the V gene TRBV9; 9 nucleotides agree with TRBD1. The junction had 7 bases not matched to a gene; V was cut back by 3 bases and J by 0 bases. Germline loops: CDR1 SGDLS, CDR2 YYNGEE. This CDR3 is 17 amino acids long. The CDR3 coding sequence is TGTGCCAGCAGCGGTAACAGGGGGCAAAGCTCCTACAATGAGCAGTTCTTC. This codes for CASSGNRGQSSYNEQFF.

The chain is built from TRBV7-9 and TRBJ2-7; D might be TRBD2 (5 bases). Germline values: CDR1 SEHNR, CDR2 FQNEAQ (reference sequence). The CDR3 runs to 12 residues. The V end lost 3 bases, the J end lost 4 bases, and 7 bases lay between the germline ends. This CDR3 is CASSFAGYEQYF. In DNA, the CDR3 is TGTGCCAGCAGCTTCGCGGGTTACGAGCAGTACTTC.

The CDR3 region has the DNA TGTGCCAGCAGCGGAGCCGGGACAGGGAGCTATGGCTACACCTTC. Translating gives CASSGAGTGSYGYTF. The chain is built from TRBV9 and TRBJ1-2; 9 bases line up with TRBD1. The germline CDR1 and CDR2 sequences are SGDLS and YYNGEE. V lost 3 bases and J lost 4; bases outside the gene matches: 7. The CDR3 sequence is 15 residues long.

The J gene is TRBJ1-1, the V gene TRBV30; D gene ambiguous. Germline V gene lookup returns CDR1 GTSNPN and CDR2 SVGIG (reference sequence). Trimming stripped 0 bases from V and 5 bases from J, with 16 bases between. CDR3 size: 15 residues. Written as DNA, the CDR3 is TGTGCCTGGAGTGTACGGAGAGGGCTGGAAACTGAAGCTTTCTTT. It specifies CAWSVRRGLETEAFF.

This sequence joins TRBV30 and TRBJ2-2, with TRBD2 matching over 14 bases. Trimming at V came to 1 base and at J to 5 bases, leaving 15 bases not matched to a gene. The CDR3 spans 20 residues. Germline loops: CDR1 GTSNPN, CDR2 SVGIG (reference sequence). CDR3 sequence (DNA): TGTGCCTGGAGTGGCCTCCCGACCGGGACTAGCGGGAGTCGAACCGGGGAGCTGTTTTTT. Translated, it gives CAWSGLPTGTSGSRTGELFF.

The chain employs TRBV29-1 and TRBJ2-1; possibly TRBD2 for D (5 bases). V shed 3 bases and J shed 9 bases, with 12 bases lying between them. This CDR3 has 12 amino acids. Germline V gene sequence: CDR1 SQVTM, CDR2 ANQGSEA. The DNA of the CDR3 is TGCAGCGTTGATTCCTTAGGAGGTGAGCAGTTCTTC. This translates into CSVDSLGGEQFF.

This clone was observed a handful of times. The chain recombines TRBV7-9 with TRBJ1-2, with 7 bases aligning to TRBD1. The J segment lost 4 bases and the V segment lost 5 bases, leaving 4 bases of the junction unmatched. Germline-derived CDR1 and CDR2 are SEHNR and FQNEAQ (reference sequence). The length of the CDR3 is 13 residues. CDR3 amino acids: CASSLGQIYGYTF. The CDR3 bases are TGTGCCAGCAGCCTGGGACAGATCTATGGCTACACCTTC.

The CDR3 is CASSLRDSSYEQYF. CDR3 coding DNA: TGCGCCAGCAGCTTGAGGGACTCCTCCTACGAGCAGTACTTC. V is TRBV5-1 and J is TRBJ2-7; weak D call: TRBD2 (6 bases). This CDR3 is built from 14 residues. V dropped 1 base and J dropped 0 bases, with 8 bases sitting between them. The germline V gene encodes CDR1 SGHRS and CDR2 YFSETQ.

The chain has TRBV7-3 and TRBJ2-7; 13 bases are a match to TRBD2. The length of the CDR3 is 15 residues. Unmatched junction bases numbered 3, after V lost 5 bases and J lost 2 bases. Germline V gives CDR1 SGHTA, CDR2 FQGTGA. The CDR3 coding sequence is TGTGCCAGCAGCGTCGGGACTAGCGGGACCTACGAGCAGTACTTC. This encodes CASSVGTSGTYEQYF.

As DNA, the CDR3 is TGTGCCTGGAGTGACGGGGATTCGTACTCGTACGACGAGCAGTACTTC. Its protein is CAWSDGDSYSYDEQYF. The gene calls are TRBV30 and TRBJ2-7; perhaps TRBD2 as D (5 bases). The germline gives CDR1 GTSNPN, CDR2 SVGIG (reference sequence). The CDR3 loop spans 16 amino acids. V was clipped by 1 base and J by 5 bases, with 21 bases between them.

The genes are TRBV2 and TRBJ2-7; 7 bases line up with TRBD2. J gave up 0 bases and V 9 bases, and 20 bases lay outside the gene matches. CDR3 length equals 18 residues. Germline CDR1 is SNHLY and CDR2 is FYNNEI. CDR3 sequence reads: CARSISTAPGGFSYEQYF. For the CDR3, the DNA is TGTGCCAGATCCATATCCACCGCCCCGGGAGGATTCTCCTACGAGCAGTACTTC.

The chain links TRBV7-8 to TRBJ2-5; weak D call: TRBD1 (5 bases). Looked up from germline, CDR1 is SGHVS and CDR2 is FQNEAQ. The CDR3 totals 13 residues. V dropped 5 bases and J dropped 2 bases, with 9 bases sitting between them. The CDR3 is CASSADRQETQYF. The CDR3 bases are TGTGCCAGCAGCGCCGACAGACAAGAGACCCAGTACTTC.

The J gene is TRBJ1-2, the V gene TRBV10-3; 7 positions match TRBD1. Germline V gives CDR1 ENHRY, CDR2 SYGVKD. CDR3 length: 15 residues. V gave up 2 bases and J gave up 7 bases; unmatched junction bases: 10. CDR3 in amino acids: CAISEPLQGLVGYTF. The CDR3 nucleotides are TGTGCCATCAGTGAGCCGTTACAGGGGTTGGTTGGCTACACCTTC.

This clone appeared once. J is TRBJ2-1 and V is TRBV4-1; TRBD2 matches at 9 bases. Looked up from germline, CDR1 is MGHRA and CDR2 is YSYEKL. The CDR3 has 15 amino acids. Trimming took 4 bases from V and 8 from J; bases not matched to a gene: 9. The CDR3, as DNA: TGCGCCAGCAGCCGGGTTTCGCGGGAGGGAGATGAGCAGTTCTTC. Its protein product is CASSRVSREGDEQFF.

This clone was found a few times. V usage is TRBV6-4 and J usage is TRBJ2-1, with TRBD1 identical over 8 bases. The CDR3 is 16 amino acids. After removal of 0 bases from V and 6 bases from J, the junction contained 7 bases not matched to a gene. Germline V gene lookup returns CDR1 MRHNA and CDR2 SNTAGT. CDR3 residues: CASSDSSVTGVNEQFF. Here the CDR3 DNA reads TGTGCCAGCAGTGACTCGAGTGTGACAGGGGTCAATGAGCAGTTCTTC.

The chain couples TRBV19 to TRBJ2-1; unclear D gene. V was pared by 1 base and J by 2 bases, with 9 bases between. Germline CDR1 is LNHDA and CDR2 is SQIVND (reference sequence). The CDR3 is 15 amino acids. This chain's CDR3 is CASSIAKETYNEQFF. In DNA form, the CDR3 reads TGTGCCAGTAGTATAGCCAAGGAGACCTACAATGAGCAGTTCTTC.

The V and J genes are TRBV5-6 and TRBJ2-7; 8 bases map to TRBD2. The CDR3 is 15 amino acids. Germline values: CDR1 SGHDT, CDR2 YYEEEE. Trimming cost V 5 bases and J 0 bases; bases outside gene matches: 7. The CDR3 loop reads CASSQLAAISYEQYF. DNA of the CDR3: TGTGCCAGCAGTCAACTAGCGGCTATCTCCTACGAGCAGTACTTC.

This clone has just one count. This chain joins TRBV6-1 and TRBJ1-2; 9 positions match TRBD1. The germline V gene encodes CDR1 MNHNS and CDR2 SASEGT. The J segment lost 4 bases and the V segment lost 2 bases, leaving 5 bases of the junction unmatched. The CDR3 runs to 15 residues. The CDR3 DNA is TGTGCCAGCAGTGAACGTATGGGACAGGGCTATGGCTACACCTTC. Its translation is CASSERMGQGYGYTF.

The chain is built from TRBV6-5 and TRBJ1-2; 9 bases agree with TRBD1. The germline gives CDR1 MNHEY, CDR2 SVGAGI. The CDR3 has 16 amino acids. V lost 2 bases and J lost 3; bases outside the gene matches: 7. In DNA, the CDR3 is TGTGCCAGCAGTTACCTGGGACAGGGTTTCTACTATGGCTACACCTTC. Protein product: CASSYLGQGFYYGYTF.

The rearrangement uses TRBV6-5 and TRBJ2-1; 10 bases are a match to TRBD1. Germline V lookup: CDR1 MNHEY, CDR2 SVGAGI. With V trimmed by 4 bases and J by 10 bases, 1 base remained unmatched. CDR3 size: 12 residues. The CDR3, as DNA: TGTGCCAGCAGTTGGGGACAGGGGGAGCAGTTCTTC. Protein: CASSWGQGEQFF.

This clone was picked up one time. The rearrangement uses TRBV13 and TRBJ2-2; D possibly corresponds to TRBD1 (5 bases). The V end lost 5 bases, the J end lost 1 base, and 11 bases lay between the germline ends. The CDR3 sequence is 15 residues long. Germline CDR1 is PRHDT and CDR2 is FYEKMQ (reference sequence). CDR3 coding DNA: TGTGCCAGCAGCGTCTGGCAGGGGAACACCGGGGAGCTGTTTTTT. Translated: CASSVWQGNTGELFF.

The rearrangement uses TRBV6-6 and TRBJ2-3; tentative D call: TRBD2 (6 bases). The length of the CDR3 is 14 residues. V was clipped by 11 bases and J by 6 bases, with 21 bases between them. Germline assignment: CDR1 MNHNY and CDR2 SVGAGI (reference sequence). The CDR3 coding sequence is TGTGCCGCAAACGGATTACCGGAGGGTGATACGCAGTATTTT. Residues: CAANGLPEGDTQYF.

The chain joins TRBV11-3 to TRBJ2-7, with 9 bases identical to TRBD1. V dropped 4 bases and J dropped 5; count of bases not matched to a gene: 3. Germline assignment: CDR1 SGHNT and CDR2 YENEEA. The CDR3 sequence is 13 residues long. The CDR3 region is CASSSRTGDEQYF. In DNA, the CDR3 is TGTGCCAGCAGCTCAAGGACAGGGGACGAGCAGTACTTC.

The chain employs TRBV13 and TRBJ2-7; weak D call: TRBD2 (6 bases). V lost 6 bases and J 5 bases, leaving 11 bases between the germline ends. There are 12 residues in the CDR3. Germline V gives CDR1 PRHDT, CDR2 FYEKMQ (reference sequence). CDR3 residues: CASSVRGDEQYF. DNA of the CDR3: TGTGCCAGCAGTGTACGCGGGGACGAGCAGTACTTC.